The 12 T cell receptor beta chains reported below all come from one sample, sequenced in a study of Graves' ophthalmopathy and Graves' hyperthyroidism. RNA transcripts provided the template for amplifying TCR beta CDR3 regions. The library came from an HTBI-primed first-round RT-PCR and a second-round multiplex PCR. TCRdb re-called the multiplex PCR reads through MiXCR, storing one row per CDR3 protein. The sample has roughly 410,000 distinct CDR3 sequences; approximately 15% are singletons. Input material: peripheral blood. Receptor source: a woman in her late teens or twenties with stable Graves' hyperthyroidism.

This clonotype was seen repeatedly, ten times or more. The chain joins TRBV12-3 or TRBV12-4 to TRBJ2-7, with D possibly matching TRBD2 (6 bases). The CDR3 has 14 residues. Trimming took off 3 bases at V and 2 bases at J, with 11 bases between the two ends. The CDR3 reads CASSFAGKAYEQYF. DNA of the CDR3: TGTGCCAGCAGTTTCGCGGGAAAGGCCTACGAGCAGTACTTC.

This clonotype was recorded at least ten times. The chain has TRBV20-1 and TRBJ1-1; a possible D gene is TRBD1 (6 bases). Trimming shortened V by 5 bases and J by 1 base, and 14 bases separated the two germline ends. CDR1 DFQATT and CDR2 SNEGSKA come from the germline V gene (reference sequence). There are 14 residues in the CDR3. The DNA of the CDR3 is TGCAGTGCTCCACATAAGACAGGGAACACTGAAGCTTTCTTT. Its protein is CSAPHKTGNTEAFF.

This clonotype was picked up many times. The CDR3 DNA reads as TGTGCCAGCGATACTAGCGGGGATACCTCCTACGAGCAGTACTTC. This encodes CASDTSGDTSYEQYF. The V gene is TRBV6-5, the J gene TRBJ2-7; 10 bases fit TRBD2. V lost 8 bases and J lost 0; bases outside the gene matches: 7. From germline, CDR1 is MNHEY and CDR2 SVGAGI. The CDR3 loop spans 15 amino acids.

Remarks on this clonotype: The missing conserved phenylalanine or tryptophan at the end of this CDR3 makes a read error likely. The V call is TRBV9, the J call TRBJ2-7; D may correspond to TRBD1 or TRBD2 (5 bases each). Trimming left V 4 bases short and J 3 bases short, with 14 bases between. This CDR3 has 14 residues. From germline, CDR1 is SGDLS and CDR2 YYNGEE. CDR3 bases: TGTGCCAGCAGCCCTATGGGACGGGGCTACGAGCAGTACTCC. Translated: CASSPMGRGYEQYS.

The V call is TRBV12-3 or TRBV12-4, the J call TRBJ1-1, with a weak D call TRBD1 (5 bases). V was clipped by 6 bases and J by 5 bases, with 13 bases between them. The CDR3 extends over 13 amino acids. The CDR3 DNA sequence: TGTGCCAGCAGCTTGGGGGTAAAAACTGAAGCTTTCTTT. Protein product: CASSLGVKTEAFF.

This clonotype has only a few counts. The chain combines TRBV6-2 or TRBV6-3 with TRBJ1-5; D possibly corresponds to TRBD1 (6 bases). CDR1 and CDR2 (germline): MNHEY, SVGEGT. The germline V and J ends were trimmed by 7 bases and 1 base, with 11 bases remaining between them. CDR3 size: 14 residues. CDR3 sequence reads: CASKGDTSNQPQHF. The DNA for the CDR3 is TGTGCCAGCAAGGGGGACACCAGCAATCAGCCCCAGCATTTT.

The table lists this clonotype with many counts. The rearrangement links TRBV5-5 to TRBJ2-5; 7 bases fit TRBD1. In germline, CDR1 is SGHKS, CDR2 YYEKEE (reference sequence). This CDR3 region has 15 residues. The ends lost 4 bases at V and 1 base at J; junction bases unmatched: 7. CDR3 sequence (DNA): TGTGCCAGCAGCCCACAGGGGTTAGTCCAAGAGACCCAGTACTTC. This gives the protein CASSPQGLVQETQYF.

This clonotype was seen more than once but under ten times. The chain links TRBV18 to TRBJ1-2; weak D call: TRBD1 (6 bases). CDR3 length: 14 amino acids. Germline-derived CDR1 and CDR2 are KGHSH and LQKENI. V was cut by 2 bases and J by 2 bases, with 9 bases left in between. CDR3 in DNA: TGTGCCAGCTCACCAAACAGGGTGAACTATGGCTACACCTTC. This translates into CASSPNRVNYGYTF.

This clonotype was seen at least ten times. The junction differs from germline at one of its ends, possibly a read error. V is TRBV7-7 and J is TRBJ2-6; perhaps TRBD2 as D (6 bases). Germline lookup yields CDR1 SSHAT and CDR2 FNYEAQ (reference sequence). The length of the CDR3 is 15 residues. For the CDR3, the DNA is TGTGCTAGCAGCTTAGGAGGGGCAGGGGCCAACGTCCTGACTTTC. Its protein is CASSLGGAGANVLTF.

This sequence joins TRBV11-1 and TRBJ2-7; TRBD2 matches at 8 bases. The V and J ends lost 4 bases and 2 bases, in that order; junction bases with no gene match: 13. The germline V gene encodes CDR1 SGHAT and CDR2 FQDESV (reference sequence). The CDR3 is made up of 17 amino acids. This CDR3 is CASSSNRGGYPTYEQYF. The CDR3 DNA is TGTGCCAGCAGCTCAAACCGCGGGGGGTATCCGACCTACGAGCAGTACTTC.

This chain connects TRBV6-1 to TRBJ1-5; D is possibly TRBD1 (6 bases). V was pared by 4 bases and J by 3 bases, with 13 bases between. CDR1 and CDR2 from the germline V gene are MNHNS and SASEGT. This CDR3 is built from 15 residues. The CDR3 loop is CASSARTALNQPQHF. CDR3 bases: TGTGCCAGCAGTGCAAGGACAGCGCTCAATCAGCCCCAGCATTTT.

There are many counts of this clonotype. This chain links TRBV20-1 with TRBJ2-7; 8 nucleotides align to TRBD1. J lost 3 bases, V lost 3 bases, and 13 bases had no gene match. Germline V gives CDR1 DFQATT, CDR2 SNEGSKA (reference sequence). The CDR3 loop spans 16 amino acids. CDR3 nucleotide sequence: TGCAGTGCTAGTTCTCTCCGGGACAGGAGACACTACGAGCAGTACTTC. The encoded protein is CSASSLRDRRHYEQYF.